Given below is one T cell receptor beta chain in context. What it recognizes is unknown. The PCR ran on 60 Vbeta and 13 Jbeta primers. Using immunoSEQ multiplex PCR, the repertoire was profiled, and TCRdb retains in-frame clones only, with some absent. The sample consists of 150,000 to 200,000 clones, around 80% of them appearing once. V lost 7 bases and J lost 6, with 16 bases in between. The germline V gene has CDR1 SNHLY and CDR2 FYNNEI. The CDR3 runs 15 residues. The data derive from a study of cytomegalovirus exposure and HLA in healthy donors. Study background: Earlier, 100 million or so unique TCR beta sequences were recovered from about 170 million T cells by an analysis. Early on, a data release was issued that held approximately 92 million unique TCRs from HLA-typed donors. Findings of the study overall: In a later analysis, productive TCRs from donors in an Asian-associated ancestry cluster reportedly carried fewer N-insertions than the cohort mean. The availability of immune exposure information extended only to CMV serostatus.

The clonotype comes from a woman aged 40 to 50 in good health and CMV-seronegative. What was sequenced was PBMCs. This chain links TRBV2 with TRBJ1-6, with D possibly matching TRBD1 (6 bases). The CDR3 loop reads CASKLGTSSNSPLHF. The CDR3, as DNA: TGTGCCAGCAAGCTCGGGACATCATCTAATTCACCCCTCCACTTT.